A selection of T cell receptor beta chains follows, all from one sample in a study of blood T cell repertoires in COVID-19. Assay used: immunoSEQ multiplex PCR; TCRdb lists only in-frame clones, some missing. Here the sample spans around 260,000 clones, 88% being singletons. The specimen was peripheral blood. The receptors stem from a woman in her seventies with COVID-19, enrolled during active disease. Both conserved end residues are part of each CDR3. A D gene is named only where the DNA matches it firmly. The size entry is marked missing in some rows and otherwise reads once, few, many or a size class.

clone size	V gene	J gene	D gene	CDR3 DNA	CDR3 protein
NA	TRBV5-1	TRBJ2-7	TRBD2	TGCGCCAGCAGCCCTATCGGACTAGCGACTCAGCAGTACTTC	CASSPIGLATQQYF
NA	TRBV7-9	TRBJ1-1	NA	TGTGCCAGCAGCCTTAATGCGGGGGCGCCGAACACTGAAGCTTTCTTT	CASSLNAGAPNTEAFF
NA	TRBV6-5	TRBJ2-5	TRBD2	TGTGCCAGCGGTTTCAGCGGGAGAGAGACCCAGTACTTC	CASGFSGRETQYF
NA	TRBV20-1	TRBJ1-5	NA	TGCAGTGCTAGTCCCGGGGTCAATCAGCCCCAGCATTTT	CSASPGVNQPQHF
once	TRBV5-4	TRBJ2-3	TRBD2	TGTGCCAGCAGCTTGGGCGGGAGGGATGGCACAGATACGCAGTATTTT	CASSLGGRDGTDTQYF
once	TRBV5-1	TRBJ1-5	NA	TGCGCCAGCAGCTTGGGAGGGCGAGGGCCCCAGCATTTT	CASSLGGRGPQHF
NA	TRBV5-1	TRBJ2-1	TRBD2	TGCGCCAGCAGCTCTGGGACTAGCGGGACCCGGACAAATGAGCAGTTCTTC	CASSSGTSGTRTNEQFF
NA	TRBV5-5	TRBJ1-5	NA	TGTGCCAGCAGCTATCAATTGACTGCCTATAGCAATCAGCCCCAGCATTTT	CASSYQLTAYSNQPQHF
NA	TRBV7-3	TRBJ2-1	TRBD2	TGTGCCAGCAGCTTATTCGAATCTAGCGGGAGTTACAATGAGCAGTTCTTC	CASSLFESSGSYNEQFF
few	TRBV5-6	TRBJ1-1	NA	TGTGCCAGCAGCTTCGCAACATTGAACACTGAAGCTTTCTTT	CASSFATLNTEAFF
NA	TRBV7-6	TRBJ2-1	TRBD2	TGTGCCAGCAGCAGAAAGCGGGAGGGTTCCTACAATGAGCAGTTCTTC	CASSRKREGSYNEQFF
NA	TRBV11-3	TRBJ2-1	NA	TGTGCCAGCAGCTTATTCGGGGACTCTAATGAGCAGTTCTTC	CASSLFGDSNEQFF
NA	TRBV4-3	TRBJ2-3	TRBD2	TGCGCCAGCAGCCAAGATCCCCCTCAGCTCGGGAGGCGCCCAGATACGCAGTATTTT	CASSQDPPQLGRRPDTQYF
NA	TRBV4-2	TRBJ2-7	TRBD2	TGTGCCAGCAGCCATAGCGGGGCCTACGAGCAGTACTTC	CASSHSGAYEQYF
NA	TRBV7-3	TRBJ2-1	TRBD2	TGTGCCAGCAGCCGGCTAGCGGGAGACGTCCATGAGCAGTTCTTC	CASSRLAGDVHEQFF
NA	TRBV13	TRBJ2-2	TRBD2	TGTGCCAGCAGCTCCTCTAGCGGGAGGGCTACCGGGGAGCTGTTTTTT	CASSSSSGRATGELFF
NA	TRBV3-1/TRBV3-2	TRBJ2-3	TRBD2	TGTGCCAGCAGCCAAGATTGGTTTAGCGGGAGTACAGATACGCAGTATTTT	CASSQDWFSGSTDTQYF
NA	TRBV19	TRBJ2-1	TRBD2	TGTGCCAGTATAGCGGGAGGGCTTGTCAATGAGCAGTTCTTC	CASIAGGLVNEQFF
NA	TRBV11-2	TRBJ2-3	NA	TGTGCCAGCAGCTTAGTAGGTCTAGGGGGCACAGATACGCAGTATTTT	CASSLVGLGGTDTQYF
NA	TRBV5-1	TRBJ2-5	NA	TGCGCCAGCAGCTTGGTTGGGCGGGTGGAGACCCAGTACTTC	CASSLVGRVETQYF